The TCR beta chain under discussion was sequenced for a study of cytomegalovirus exposure and HLA in healthy donors. The CDR3 spans 17 residues. Germline V lookup: CDR1 LGHNA, CDR2 YSLEER. Trimming cost V 0 bases and J 3 bases, with 18 bases left between them. Produced via immunoSEQ multiplex PCR; TCRdb's table is partial and in-frame only. The sample holds 150,000 to 200,000 clones, about 89% seen once. Input material: PBMCs. The chain combines TRBV4-3 with TRBJ2-7; tentative D call: TRBD2 (6 bases). The TCR sequence derives from a man between 18 and 35 years old in good health and CMV-seropositive. CDR3 region: CASSQDITGEVFYEQYF. The CDR3 nucleotides read TGCGCCAGCAGCCAAGATATCACGGGAGAGGTCTTCTACGAGCAGTACTTC.